Presented here are 17 T cell receptor beta chains from one specimen sequenced in a study of metastatic and nonmetastatic thyroid tumors. No treatment had been given to any patient before thyroid surgery. With MiXCR, TCRdb called clones anew from the PCR reads. This table holds some 27,000 clones, less than 25% found once. The material sequenced was blood. Source of these receptors: a female donor with papillary thyroid cancer or a benign thyroid nodule (not recorded which). Some clones in this sample may be carry-over from other donors' samples.

This clone showed up many times. The chain links TRBV19 to TRBJ2-2; 9 nucleotides agree with TRBD1. From germline, CDR1 is LNHDA and CDR2 SQIVND (reference sequence). The CDR3 sequence is 16 residues long. V trimming: 6 bases; J trimming: 2 bases; junction bases outside the gene matches: 7. The chain's CDR3 is CASRFGQGRNTGELFF. The CDR3 bases are TGTGCCAGTAGGTTTGGACAGGGGCGAAACACCGGGGAGCTGTTTTTT. The full variable domain, completed using reference TRBV19 and TRBJ2-2, is DGGITQSPKYLFRKEGQNVTLSCEQNLNHDAMYWYRQDPGQGLRLIYYSQIVNDFQKGDIAEGYSVSREKKESFPLTVTSAQKNPTAFYLCASRFGQGRNTGELFFGEGSRLTVL.

This clone was seen ten or more times. The rearrangement joins TRBV28 to TRBJ2-5; 11 bases are a match to TRBD1. The ends lost 4 bases at V and 2 bases at J; junction bases unmatched: 15. In germline, CDR1 is MDHEN, CDR2 SYDVKM. The CDR3 covers 19 residues. This CDR3 reads CASSSRTGGASMGQETQYF. The CDR3 DNA follows: TGTGCCAGCAGTTCCCGGACAGGGGGCGCGTCGATGGGACAAGAGACCCAGTACTTC.

Ten or more counts support this clone. V is TRBV6-1 and J is TRBJ1-2; D is unclear. Trimming took off 6 bases at V and 1 base at J, with 9 bases between the two ends. Germline loops: CDR1 MNHNS, CDR2 SASEGT. CDR3 length: 13 residues. The CDR3 bases are TGTGCCAGCAGATTTAATTTTAACTATGGCTACACCTTC. This codes for CASRFNFNYGYTF.

This clone appeared many times. The rearrangement joins TRBV16 to TRBJ1-5; D possibly corresponds to TRBD1 (5 bases). This CDR3 region has 15 residues. Germline V lookup: CDR1 KGHSY, CDR2 FQNENV. The V end was cut by 3 bases, the J end by 0 bases, with 9 bases between. CDR3 nucleotide sequence: TGTGCCAGCAGCCAGGGGGGATATAGCAATCAGCCCCAGCATTTT. Translation gives CASSQGGYSNQPQHF.

This clone is deemed medium-sized (0.01 to 0.1%). The genes are TRBV28 and TRBJ1-1; D not certain. Trimming cost V 3 bases and J 3 bases, with 17 bases left between them. From germline, CDR1 is MDHEN and CDR2 SYDVKM. This CDR3 spans 16 amino acids. For the CDR3, the DNA is TGTGCCAGCAGTTTCCCCGTTCAAAGAAAGGACACTGAAGCTTTCTTT. Translating gives CASSFPVQRKDTEAFF.

J is TRBJ2-2 and V is TRBV4-1; either TRBD1 or TRBD2 may supply D (7 bases each). Germline CDR1 MGHRA, CDR2 YSYEKL. This CDR3 comprises 19 residues. Trimming left V 7 bases short and J 5 bases short, with 29 bases between. CDR3: CASNPEWVTGRDCTGELFF. As DNA, the CDR3 is TGCGCCAGCAACCCTGAATGGGTGACAGGGAGGGATTGTACCGGGGAGCTGTTTTTT.

The sample holds many counts of this clone. It may be a read error: a sequence one base away is much more abundant. V and J are TRBV10-3 and TRBJ1-6, with 8 positions matching TRBD1. Trimming took 6 bases from V and 11 from J; bases not matched to a gene: 3. The CDR3 extends over 12 amino acids. CDR1 ENHRY and CDR2 SYGVKD come from the germline V gene. The CDR3 reads CAIRQGDPPLHF. In DNA form, the CDR3 reads TGTGCCATCAGACAGGGGGATCCACCCCTCCACTTT.

This chain uses TRBV19 with TRBJ1-5; D ambiguous. There are 15 residues in the CDR3. Germline CDR1 and CDR2: LNHDA and SQIVND (reference sequence). Between the trimmed V and J ends, which lost 8 bases and 7 bases, there was a span of 21 bases. The CDR3 coding sequence is TGTGCCAGTGAGCATGTTACTAAGGCGAAACAGCCCCAGCATTTT. Amino acid sequence: CASEHVTKAKQPQHF.

This clone was counted many times. The genes are TRBV24-1 and TRBJ1-2; 7 positions match TRBD1. Germline CDR1 is KGHDR and CDR2 is SFDVKD. The CDR3 covers 13 residues. V was pared by 7 bases and J by 5 bases, with 6 bases of the junction left unmatched. The CDR3 region is CATRDGTEYGYTF. The CDR3, as DNA: TGTGCCACCAGGGATGGGACAGAGTATGGCTACACCTTC.

A few counts support this clone. The chain uses TRBV11-2 and TRBJ2-1; TRBD1 aligns across 7 bases. The CDR3 covers 16 residues. The V and J ends lost 10 bases and 2 bases, in that order; junction bases with no gene match: 14. Germline V gene data show CDR1 as SGHAT and CDR2 as FQNNGV. The CDR3 region has the DNA TGTGCCAACAGATCAAGACAGGGTTTTCCCTACAATGAGCAGTTCTTC. This gives the protein CANRSRQGFPYNEQFF.

Points on this clone: The junction does not match germline at one end; this may be a read error. The rearrangement joins TRBV7-3 to TRBJ2-3, with TRBD2 matching over 7 bases. CDR1 SGHTA and CDR2 FQGTGA come from the germline V gene. The length of the CDR3 is 14 residues. The CDR3 here is CASSSGLVTDKQYF. The CDR3 nucleotides are TGCGCCAGCAGCTCTGGACTAGTCACAGATAAGCAGTATTTT.

This clone was counted many times. The chain links TRBV13 to TRBJ1-2; D is uncertain. V was cut by 1 base and J by 5 bases, with 8 bases left in between. The germline V gene has CDR1 PRHDT and CDR2 FYEKMQ (reference sequence). This CDR3 contains 13 residues. CDR3 in DNA: TGTGCCAGCAGCTTAGATCACGGATATGGCTACACCTTC. It is translated as CASSLDHGYGYTF.

There are many counts of this clone. The chain combines TRBV30 with TRBJ2-3; a possible D gene is TRBD2 (6 bases). CDR1 is GTSNPN, CDR2 SVGIG, per germline (reference sequence). The ends were cut back, 3 bases at V and 3 bases at J, with 19 bases in the middle. This CDR3 has 16 amino acids. The CDR3 DNA sequence: TGTGCCTGGAGCGGAAAGACTAGACTAGTTACAGATACGCAGTATTTT. It translates to CAWSGKTRLVTDTQYF.

Ten or more counts support this clone. The chain is built from TRBV27 and TRBJ1-1, with TRBD1 identical over 9 bases. This CDR3 spans 14 amino acids. Germline V gene lookup returns CDR1 MNHEY and CDR2 SMNVEV (reference sequence). The V segment lost 6 bases and the J segment 5 bases; nucleotides outside the gene matches: 7. CDR3 sequence: CASSQTGGRTEAFF. CDR3 nucleotides: TGTGCCAGCAGCCAAACAGGGGGCCGGACTGAAGCTTTCTTT.

This clone was counted many times. The rearrangement uses TRBV2 and TRBJ1-2; 8 nucleotides align to TRBD1. The CDR3 contains 14 residues. Germline values: CDR1 SNHLY, CDR2 FYNNEI. Trimming cost V 6 bases and J 7 bases; bases outside gene matches: 10. The CDR3 DNA follows: TGTGCCAGCAGCGACAGGGGCTCCCAAGGTGGCTACACCTTC. Its protein product is CASSDRGSQGGYTF.

This clone occurred many times. This sequence joins TRBV4-2 and TRBJ2-1; a weak D match, TRBD2 (5 bases). The CDR3 is 19 amino acids. Per the germline V gene, CDR1 is LGHNA and CDR2 is YNFKEQ. V was shortened by 0 bases and J by 4 bases, with 22 bases between the two germline ends. DNA for the CDR3: TGTGCCAGCAGCCAAGACGGGTCGCCTAGCAGGCGGAATTACAATGAGCAGTTCTTC. As protein: CASSQDGSPSRRNYNEQFF.

This clone occurred many times. The gene calls are TRBV5-1 and TRBJ2-1; weak D call: TRBD1 (6 bases). V dropped 4 bases and J dropped 12 bases, with 11 bases sitting between them. Looked up from germline, CDR1 is SGHRS and CDR2 is YFSETQ. The CDR3 length is 11 residues. This chain's CDR3 is CASSQNRAQFF. The CDR3 region has the DNA TGCGCCAGCAGCCAAAACAGGGCGCAGTTCTTC.